This entry lists 3 T cell receptor beta chains sequenced from one sample in a study of shared clonotypes between healthy human individuals. The assay was immunoSEQ multiplex PCR, and TCRdb's table has in-frame clones only and misses some. The sample includes 600,000 to 750,000 clones, approximately 79% of them seen just once. The source material was memory CD4+ T cells sorted from blood. The subset here: CD45RA-negative fraction. These receptors all come from a woman in her twenties or thirties in good health.

The chain uses TRBV2 and TRBJ1-1; D remains ambiguous. Germline-derived CDR1 and CDR2 are SNHLY and FYNNEI. The CDR3 runs 13 residues. Trimming left V 10 bases short and J 1 base short, with 13 bases between. The CDR3 DNA sequence: TGTGCCACCCAGCTGACACCGAACACTGAAGCTTTCTTT. The encoded protein is CATQLTPNTEAFF.

Note on this clone: This may stem from a read error, because a much larger clone lies one nucleotide away. This chain joins TRBV6-1 and TRBJ1-5, with no clear D. The CDR3 runs 13 residues. V was trimmed by 5 bases and J by 0 bases, leaving 5 bases between them. The germline gives CDR1 MNHNS, CDR2 SASEGT. CDR3 protein: CASSLNSNQPQHF. CDR3 coding DNA: TGTGCCAGCAGTTTAAATAGCAATCAGCCCCAGCATTTT.

This rearrangement joins TRBV10-3 to TRBJ1-1, with D possibly matching TRBD1 (6 bases). The CDR3 totals 15 residues. Germline CDR1 and CDR2: ENHRY and SYGVKD. Trimming removed 3 bases from V and 6 bases from J, with 17 bases in between. The CDR3 DNA reads TGTGCCATCAGTGAAGAAGATATAGGGGGGCCTGAAGCTTTCTTT. This encodes CAISEEDIGGPEAFF.